A selection of T cell receptor beta chains follows, all from one sample in a study of cytomegalovirus exposure and HLA in healthy donors. Method: immunoSEQ multiplex PCR; TCRdb's copy keeps in-frame clones and lacks some. Found here are 150,000 to 180,000 clones, approximately 74% of them singletons; the top ten hold around 2.8%. The specimen sequenced was PBMCs. The source is a man younger than 35 in good health and CMV-seronegative. Each CDR3 is given with its conserved first and last residue. Fields, in order: J gene, V gene, clone size, CDR3 length, D gene, CDR3 DNA, CDR3 protein. D genes are given only for firm matches. Clone size appears in some rows only: once, few, many, or a class for an expanded clone.

TRBJ1-1	TRBV7-9	few	11	NA	TGTGCCAGCAGAGCGAACACTGAAGCTTTCTTT	CASRANTEAFF
TRBJ1-5	TRBV19	NA	15	NA	TGTGCCAGTAGCCCCCCGCAACAGGGCTATCAGCCCCAGCATTTT	CASSPPQQGYQPQHF
TRBJ2-2	TRBV28	NA	17	TRBD1	TGTGCCAGCAGTAGATACAGGGGGCGCGTAAGCACCGGGGAGCTGTTTTTT	CASSRYRGRVSTGELFF
TRBJ2-2	TRBV19	NA	13	TRBD1	TGTGCCAGTACAGGACAGGGAGTCGGGGAGCTGTTTTTT	CASTGQGVGELFF
TRBJ1-5	TRBV19	NA	17	NA	TGTGCCAGTAGGACGAGACCGGGACTCACTACGGCCCAGCCCCAGCATTTT	CASRTRPGLTTAQPQHF
TRBJ1-1	TRBV11-2	NA	14	TRBD1	TGTGCCAGCAGCTTATCCCCAAAGGACAGGGAAGCTTTCTTT	CASSLSPKDREAFF
TRBJ2-4	TRBV5-1	NA	14	NA	TGCGCCAGCAGCCCGGGAGAGAATGAGGTTATTCAGTACTTC	CASSPGENEVIQYF
TRBJ1-6	TRBV10-3	few	14	TRBD1	TGTGCCATCAGGGCAGGGGGGTCAAATTCACCCCTCCACTTT	CAIRAGGSNSPLHF
TRBJ1-2	TRBV4-1	few	17	TRBD1	TGCGCCAGCAGCCCGGGCGGTTCGGACAGGCCAAACTATGGCTACACCTTC	CASSPGGSDRPNYGYTF
TRBJ2-5	TRBV7-9	NA	12	NA	TGTGCCAGCAGCTCAGGCGCAGAGACCCAGTACTTC	CASSSGAETQYF
TRBJ2-7	TRBV6-1	NA	12	NA	TGTGCCAGCAGTGAAAGGGGATACGAGCAGTACTTC	CASSERGYEQYF
TRBJ2-3	TRBV5-1	NA	17	NA	TGCGCCAGCAGCCCCTACGCAAGCGGGTCCCTGGGGGATACGCAGTATTTT	CASSPYASGSLGDTQYF
TRBJ2-2	TRBV19	NA	18	TRBD1	TGTGCCAGTAGTCTCGGATCCGGGACAGGGGGCCTCTCCGGGGAGCTGTTTTTT	CASSLGSGTGGLSGELFF
TRBJ1-6	TRBV6-6	NA	16	TRBD1	TGTGCCACCACAAGGGACAGGGGAGAATATAATTCACCCCTCCACTTT	CATTRDRGEYNSPLHF
TRBJ2-3	TRBV5-6	few	15	TRBD2	TGTGCCAGCAGCCAGGGACTAGACAATACAGATACGCAGTATTTT	CASSQGLDNTDTQYF
TRBJ1-6	TRBV19	NA	14	NA	TGTGCCAGTAGCCCAGGGATCTATAATTCACCCCTCCACTTT	CASSPGIYNSPLHF
TRBJ1-1	TRBV11-1	NA	13	TRBD1	TGTGCCAGCAGCTCCACAGGGGTCACTGAAGCTTTCTTT	CASSSTGVTEAFF
TRBJ1-1	TRBV6-5	once	16	TRBD1	TGTGCCAGCAGTTTTTCCGGGACAGGGTTTCAGGCTGAAGCTTTCTTT	CASSFSGTGFQAEAFF
TRBJ2-6	TRBV2	NA	18	NA	TGTGCCAGCAGTGACAGGGGAGTCTTAGGCTCTGGGGCCAACGGCCTGACTTTC	CASSDRGVLGSGANGLTF
TRBJ2-7	TRBV11-2	NA	14	TRBD2	TGTGCCAGCAGCCGAGCGGGAGGCCTTAAGGAGCAGTACTTC	CASSRAGGLKEQYF
TRBJ2-7	TRBV7-8	NA	13	TRBD1	TGTGCCAGCAGCTCAGGGACAGACTACGAGCAGTACTTC	CASSSGTDYEQYF
TRBJ2-7	TRBV20-1	NA	10	NA	TGCAGTGCCGGGACTCATGAGCAGTACTTC	CSAGTHEQYF
TRBJ2-6	TRBV6-1	few	18	TRBD2	TGTGCCAGCAGTGTCCACGGATGGGGGGGAACTGGGGCCAACGTCCTGACTTTC	CASSVHGWGGTGANVLTF
TRBJ2-7	TRBV7-9	NA	14	NA	TGTGCCAGCAGCCTACTCGGCTTGGAGGGCGAGCAGTACTTC	CASSLLGLEGEQYF
TRBJ1-1	TRBV2	NA	13	NA	TGTGCCAGCGAGGGGGTTAGTGGCACTGAAGCTTTCTTT	CASEGVSGTEAFF
TRBJ2-7	TRBV18	few	14	NA	TGTGCCAGCTCACCACCGGCAGGCCCAGGCGAGCAGTACTTC	CASSPPAGPGEQYF
TRBJ1-2	TRBV5-1	NA	16	TRBD1	TGCGCCAGCAGCTCCCCACAGGGGTCTGGTAACTATGGCTACACCTTC	CASSSPQGSGNYGYTF
TRBJ2-7	TRBV6-1	few	16	TRBD2	TGTGCCAGCAGTGAATTGAAGGCTAGCGGAGCGTACGAGCAGTACTTC	CASSELKASGAYEQYF
TRBJ1-1	TRBV7-2	few	13	NA	TGTGCCAGCAGCTTAGACAGATGGAACCAAGCTTTCTTT	CASSLDRWNQAFF
TRBJ2-1	TRBV27	NA	16	NA	TGTGCCAGCACTCCATCGTGGGGGCTCAGCTACAATGAGCAGTTCTTC	CASTPSWGLSYNEQFF
TRBJ1-2	TRBV28	NA	14	NA	TGTGCCAGCAGTTTAGACTTGGTGAGACGCGGCTACACCTTC	CASSLDLVRRGYTF
TRBJ1-5	TRBV5-8	NA	14	NA	TGTGCCAGCAGCCCCGTGTCCCTAAATCAGCCCCAGCATTTT	CASSPVSLNQPQHF
TRBJ1-1	TRBV7-3	NA	16	NA	TGTGCCAGCAGCTTAACGCACGCCCGCAGTGGTGCTGAAGCTTTCTTT	CASSLTHARSGAEAFF
TRBJ2-4	TRBV11-2	NA	17	NA	TGTGCCAGCAGCCCCGTCCAGGACAGTCTAGCCAAAAACAGTCAGTACTTC	CASSPVQDSLAKNSQYF
TRBJ2-1	TRBV21-1	NA	17	NA	TGTGCCAGCAGCAAAGACCTCAGGGGGCTATGCTACAATGAGCAGTTCTTC	CASSKDLRGLCYNEQFF
TRBJ1-1	TRBV30	once	16	TRBD1	TGTGCCTGGACCCGTGTAGGACAGGGGGCCGGCACTGAAGCTTTCTTT	CAWTRVGQGAGTEAFF
TRBJ2-1	TRBV29-1	NA	16	NA	TGCAGCGTTGAAGACCCGACCCCTAGCTCCTACAATGAGCAGTTCTTC	CSVEDPTPSSYNEQFF
TRBJ1-3	TRBV6-5	NA	15	NA	TGTGCCAGCAGTTACTCGCCTTCGGGGGGAAACACCATATATTTT	CASSYSPSGGNTIYF
TRBJ2-3	TRBV6-6	NA	12	NA	TGTGCCAGCACGTCTAGGGGAGATACGCAGTATTTT	CASTSRGDTQYF
TRBJ2-1	TRBV5-6	NA	13	TRBD1	TGTGCAAGCTACAGGGGAGATGACGATGAGCAGTTCTTC	CASYRGDDDEQFF
TRBJ2-3	TRBV21-1	NA	18	NA	TGTGCCAGCAGCGCCTGGGCCGCGCAAGTTCTCCCTCCAGATACGCAGTATTTT	CASSAWAAQVLPPDTQYF
TRBJ1-2	TRBV6-1	NA	12	TRBD1	TGTGCCAGCAGGGCCCACAGGGGTGGCTACACCTTC	CASRAHRGGYTF
TRBJ2-2	TRBV27	once	15	TRBD2	TGTGCCAGCAAAAGGGAGCGGGGGGTGACCGGGGAGCTGTTTTTT	CASKRERGVTGELFF
TRBJ2-7	TRBV19	NA	13	TRBD1	TGTGCCACGGGACGACAGGGGCCCGACGAGCAGTACTTC	CATGRQGPDEQYF
TRBJ1-2	TRBV4-3	NA	15	NA	TGCGCCAGCAGCCAAGATGTAGCGGGGCACTATGGCTACACCTTC	CASSQDVAGHYGYTF
TRBJ1-4	TRBV6-6	few	14	NA	TGTGCCAGCAGGTTACCTTGGGCGAGTGAAAAACTGTTTTTT	CASRLPWASEKLFF
TRBJ2-7	TRBV5-1	NA	13	NA	TGCGCCAGCACCCGAGGGCCGGACTACGAGCAGTACTTC	CASTRGPDYEQYF
TRBJ1-2	TRBV6-5	NA	13	NA	TGTGCCAGCAGTTTCGAACAGGTTGATGGCTACACCTTC	CASSFEQVDGYTF
TRBJ2-2	TRBV5-1	NA	14	NA	TGCGCCAGCGGTTCAGGGCAGAACACCGGGGAGCTGTTTTTT	CASGSGQNTGELFF
TRBJ2-3	TRBV10-1	few	11	NA	TGCGCCAGCAGTGATTATAATACGCAGTATTTT	CASSDYNTQYF
TRBJ2-3	TRBV2	NA	14	NA	TGTGCCAGCAGGCGGGGAGGAAACACAGATACGCAGTATTTT	CASRRGGNTDTQYF
TRBJ2-4	TRBV9	NA	15	NA	TGTGCCAGCAGCGTAGGGGCAGGGGCCAAAAACATTCAGTACTTC	CASSVGAGAKNIQYF
TRBJ1-4	TRBV4-1	NA	16	NA	TGCGCCAGCAGCCCTACGGGGGGGGCATACAATGAAAAACTGTTTTTT	CASSPTGGAYNEKLFF
TRBJ2-2	TRBV5-4	few	16	TRBD1	TGTGCCAGCAGCCGAACCGGGACAGGGGCCGGCGGGGAGCTGTTTTTT	CASSRTGTGAGGELFF